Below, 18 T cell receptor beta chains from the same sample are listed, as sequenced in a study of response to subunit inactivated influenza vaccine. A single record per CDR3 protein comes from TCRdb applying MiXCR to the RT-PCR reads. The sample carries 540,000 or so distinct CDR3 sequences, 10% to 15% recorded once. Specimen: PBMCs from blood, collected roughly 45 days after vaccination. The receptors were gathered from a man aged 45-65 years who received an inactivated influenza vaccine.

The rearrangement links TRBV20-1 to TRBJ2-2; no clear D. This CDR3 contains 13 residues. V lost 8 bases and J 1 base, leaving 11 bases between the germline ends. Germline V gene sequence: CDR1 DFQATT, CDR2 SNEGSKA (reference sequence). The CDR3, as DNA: TGCAGTTCCACTGGATTGAACACCGGGGAGCTGTTTTTT. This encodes CSSTGLNTGELFF.

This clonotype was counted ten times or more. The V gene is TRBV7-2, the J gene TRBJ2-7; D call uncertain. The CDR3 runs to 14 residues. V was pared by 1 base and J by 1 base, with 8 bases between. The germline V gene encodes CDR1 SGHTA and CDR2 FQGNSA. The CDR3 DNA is TGTGCCAGCAGCTTAGGCGCGGCATCCTACGAGCAGTACTTC. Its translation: CASSLGAASYEQYF.

CDR3 protein: CASSLDRGLAEQFF. The CDR3 coding sequence is TGCGCCAGCAGCTTGGACCGGGGACTAGCGGAGCAGTTCTTC. The chain couples TRBV5-1 to TRBJ2-1; 10 bases are a match to TRBD2. Germline-derived CDR1 and CDR2 are SGHRS and YFSETQ. Trimming took 0 bases from V and 10 from J; bases not matched to a gene: 4. The CDR3 spans 14 residues.

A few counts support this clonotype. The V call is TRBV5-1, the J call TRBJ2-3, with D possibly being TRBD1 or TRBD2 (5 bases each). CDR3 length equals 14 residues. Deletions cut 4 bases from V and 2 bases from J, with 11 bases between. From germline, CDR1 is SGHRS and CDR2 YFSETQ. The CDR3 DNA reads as TGCGCCAGCAGCAGCGGTGGACACACAGATACGCAGTATTTT. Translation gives CASSSGGHTDTQYF.

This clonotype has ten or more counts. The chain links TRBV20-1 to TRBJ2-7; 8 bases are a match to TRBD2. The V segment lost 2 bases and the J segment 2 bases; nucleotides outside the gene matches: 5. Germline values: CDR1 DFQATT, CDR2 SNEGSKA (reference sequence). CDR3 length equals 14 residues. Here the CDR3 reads CSARPGTSTYEQYF. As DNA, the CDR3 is TGCAGTGCTAGACCCGGGACTAGTACCTACGAGCAGTACTTC.

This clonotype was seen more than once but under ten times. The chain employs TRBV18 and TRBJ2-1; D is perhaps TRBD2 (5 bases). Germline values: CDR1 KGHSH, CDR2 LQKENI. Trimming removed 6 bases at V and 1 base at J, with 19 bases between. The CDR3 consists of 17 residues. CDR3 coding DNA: TGTGCCAGCTCGTTCGAAACGGGGTTTGGGTCCTACAATGAGCAGTTCTTC. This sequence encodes CASSFETGFGSYNEQFF.

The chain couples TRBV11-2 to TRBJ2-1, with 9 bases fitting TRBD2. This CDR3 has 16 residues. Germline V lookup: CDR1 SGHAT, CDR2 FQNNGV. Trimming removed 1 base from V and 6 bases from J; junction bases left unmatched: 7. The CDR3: CASSLGGASGINEQFF. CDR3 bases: TGTGCCAGCAGCTTAGGGGGGGCTAGCGGGATCAATGAGCAGTTCTTC.

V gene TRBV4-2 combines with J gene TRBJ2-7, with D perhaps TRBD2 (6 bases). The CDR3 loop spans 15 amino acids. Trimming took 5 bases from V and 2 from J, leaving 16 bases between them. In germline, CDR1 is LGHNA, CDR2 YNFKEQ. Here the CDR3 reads CASSFIGDSTYEQYF. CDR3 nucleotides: TGTGCCAGCAGCTTCATCGGGGACTCCACCTACGAGCAGTACTTC.

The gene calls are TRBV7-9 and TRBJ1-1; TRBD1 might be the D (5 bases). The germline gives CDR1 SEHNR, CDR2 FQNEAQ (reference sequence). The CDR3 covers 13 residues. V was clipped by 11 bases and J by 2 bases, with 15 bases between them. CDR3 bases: TGTGCCGCGGCGGGGGATACTAACACTGAAGCTTTCTTT. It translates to CAAAGDTNTEAFF.

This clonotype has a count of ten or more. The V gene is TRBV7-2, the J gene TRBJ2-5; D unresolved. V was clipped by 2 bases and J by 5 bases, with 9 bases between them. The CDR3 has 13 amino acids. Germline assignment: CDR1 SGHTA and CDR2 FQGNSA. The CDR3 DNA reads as TGTGCCAGCAGCTTACGCCCCCGGGAGACCCAGTACTTC. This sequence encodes CASSLRPRETQYF.

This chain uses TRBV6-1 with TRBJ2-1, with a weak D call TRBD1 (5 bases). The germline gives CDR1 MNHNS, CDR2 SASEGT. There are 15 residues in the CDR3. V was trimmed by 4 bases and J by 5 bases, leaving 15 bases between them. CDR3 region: CASSAQGNVHNEQFF. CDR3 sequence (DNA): TGTGCCAGCAGTGCCCAGGGCAATGTACACAATGAGCAGTTCTTC.

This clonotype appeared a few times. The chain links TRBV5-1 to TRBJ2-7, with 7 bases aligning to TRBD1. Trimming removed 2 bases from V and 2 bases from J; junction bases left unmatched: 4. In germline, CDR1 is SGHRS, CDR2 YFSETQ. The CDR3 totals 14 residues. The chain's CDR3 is CASSLGTAPYEQYF. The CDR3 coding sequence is TGCGCCAGCAGCTTAGGGACAGCCCCCTACGAGCAGTACTTC.

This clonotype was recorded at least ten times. CDR3 protein: CASSSGSTDTQYF. DNA of the CDR3: TGTGCCAGCAGTTCAGGGAGCACAGATACGCAGTATTTT. The J gene is TRBJ2-3, the V gene TRBV6-5; D is possibly TRBD1 (5 bases). This CDR3 is 13 amino acids long. V was clipped by 4 bases and J by 0 bases, with 5 bases between them. CDR1 is MNHEY and CDR2 is SVGAGI in the germline V gene.

CDR3 protein: CASRTSGPTDTQYF. In nucleotides, the CDR3 is TGTGCCAGCAGAACTAGCGGACCCACAGATACGCAGTATTTT. The chain joins TRBV28 to TRBJ2-3; 8 bases align to TRBD2. CDR1 MDHEN and CDR2 SYDVKM come from the germline V gene. The CDR3 runs 14 residues. J gave up 2 bases and V 6 bases, and 4 bases lay outside the gene matches.

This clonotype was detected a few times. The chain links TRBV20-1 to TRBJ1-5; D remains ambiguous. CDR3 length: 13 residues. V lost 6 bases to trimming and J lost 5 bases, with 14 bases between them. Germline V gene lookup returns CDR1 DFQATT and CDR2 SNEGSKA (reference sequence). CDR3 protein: CSAIRATDQPQHF. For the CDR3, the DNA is TGCAGTGCGATCCGGGCCACCGATCAGCCCCAGCATTTT.

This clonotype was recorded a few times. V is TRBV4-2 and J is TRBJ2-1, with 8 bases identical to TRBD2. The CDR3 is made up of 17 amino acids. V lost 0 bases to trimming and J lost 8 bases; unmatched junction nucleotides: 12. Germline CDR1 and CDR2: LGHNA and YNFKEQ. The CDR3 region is CASSQDLRGGPRDEQFF. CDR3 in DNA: TGTGCCAGCAGCCAAGATTTACGGGGGGGCCCTCGGGATGAGCAGTTCTTC.

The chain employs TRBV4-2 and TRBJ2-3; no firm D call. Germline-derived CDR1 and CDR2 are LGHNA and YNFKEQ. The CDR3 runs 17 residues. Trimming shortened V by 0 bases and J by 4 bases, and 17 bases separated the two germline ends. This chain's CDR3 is CASSQDALRTLADTQYF. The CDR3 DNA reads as TGTGCCAGCAGCCAAGATGCCCTCCGGACGCTTGCAGATACGCAGTATTTT.

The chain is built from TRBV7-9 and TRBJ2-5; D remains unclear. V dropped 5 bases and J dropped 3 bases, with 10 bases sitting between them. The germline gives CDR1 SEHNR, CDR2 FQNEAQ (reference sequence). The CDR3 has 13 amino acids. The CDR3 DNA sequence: TGTGCCAGCAGCGCCCGACTTGAAGAGACCCAGTACTTC. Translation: CASSARLEETQYF.